Listed here is a single TCR beta chain. Its antigen remains unknown. V was shortened by 5 bases and J by 0 bases, with 9 bases between the two germline ends. Germline CDR1 SGHVS, CDR2 FNYEAQ. The CDR3 has 14 residues. Individual cDNA molecules were tagged with unique molecular identifiers. In TCRdb, the 5' RACE reads were re-called with MiXCR into one record per CDR3 protein. The repertoire has about 98,000 distinct CDR3 sequences, approximately 15% of them found once; the top ten carry 6% to 7.5%. This sample was taken from a study of early T cells in non-severe SARS-CoV-2 infection. Study information: Sequenced material consisted of bulk RNA (from unsorted whole blood), and chains were unpaired.

Overall study findings and caveats: Matching with VDJdb favored anti-spike CD8 responses (missing private and CD4 specificities).

The origin of this receptor is an adult who was a healthcare worker with PCR-confirmed SARS-CoV-2 infection or an uninfected control (not recorded which). The chain has TRBV7-6 and TRBJ2-3; D is undetermined. Sample: whole blood. CDR3 sequence reads: CASSPRISTDTQYF. For the CDR3, the DNA is TGTGCCAGCAGCCCGAGAATTAGCACAGATACGCAGTATTTT.